This T cell receptor (beta chain) is drawn from a study of shared clonotypes between healthy human individuals. The wider study: The donor pool was made up of two women and three men aged 18 to 49. There were three CD4 naive, three CD4 memory, two CD8 naive and one CD8 memory plates per donor.

Germline loops: CDR1 SGHRS, CDR2 YFSETQ. Losses at the gene ends were 4 bases for V and 5 bases for J; bases not matched to a gene: 5. This CDR3 contains 15 residues. Adult Caucasians living in Nashville, Tennessee made up all of the donors. The input for sorted-subset replicate PCRs was around 0.2 ug DNA, around 30,000 T cell genomes. TCRdb's table, derived via immunoSEQ multiplex PCR, lists solely in-frame clones and lacks some. The sample has 300,000 or so clones; around 74% are singletons. The chain has TRBV5-1 and TRBJ2-3; 12 bases agree with TRBD1. The receptor was derived from a man aged 25 to 40 in good health. Sample: memory CD4+ T cells sorted from blood. The subset: CD45RA-negative fraction. CDR3 loop: CASSGDRGLGDTQYF. The CDR3, as DNA: TGCGCCAGCAGCGGGGACAGGGGGCTGGGAGATACGCAGTATTTT.